The present T cell receptor beta chain was sequenced within a study of T cell responses to AZD1222 COVID-19 vaccine. The study, taken as a whole, reports: CD4 TCRs covered the whole spike, strongest at regions 160-218 and 743-854. Scientists sampled the repertoires only once the peak T cell response had passed. Baseline seropositives among AZD1222 recipients totaled only six or seven.

Regarding this clone: Its antigen is undetermined.

The CDR3 is 14 amino acids. Germline V lookup: CDR1 LGHNA, CDR2 YNFKEQ. The V gene lost 5 bases and the J gene lost 3 bases, with 13 bases spanning the gap. TCRdb's table, derived via immunoSEQ multiplex PCR, lists solely in-frame clones and lacks some. The table lists under 150,000 clones, around 90% of them singletons. The TCR comes from an adult who received the AZD1222 COVID-19 vaccine. The sequenced sample was peripheral blood, obtained 28 days after the second AZD1222 dose. The chain employs TRBV4-2 and TRBJ1-2, with D possibly TRBD1 on 5 matching bases. The CDR3 protein is CASSIPGRDYGYTF. The CDR3 DNA is TGTGCCAGCAGCATTCCGGGACGAGACTATGGCTACACCTTC.